These 2 T cell receptor beta chains came from one sample sequenced in a study of control samples from healthy donors and cancer patients. Clones were sequenced by immunoSEQ multiplex PCR, and TCRdb holds only the in-frame ones, with some missing. The table has just under 80,000 clones, 80% to 90% seen once. The sequenced sample consisted of PBMCs. Source of these receptors: a woman aged 55-69 years with head and neck cancer.

The V call is TRBV5-1, the J call TRBJ2-7, with 8 bases lining up with TRBD1. The CDR3 is 14 residues long. Germline values: CDR1 SGHRS, CDR2 YFSETQ. V shed 4 bases and J 4 bases; nucleotides not matched to a gene: 7. The DNA of the CDR3 is TGCGCCAGCAGCCAGACAGGGGTCATATACGAGCAGTACTTC. Residues: CASSQTGVIYEQYF.

The chain links TRBV5-1 to TRBJ1-1; D perhaps matches TRBD1 (5 bases). This CDR3 is built from 12 residues. CDR1 is SGHRS and CDR2 is YFSETQ in the germline V gene. V was pared by 2 bases and J by 4 bases, with 6 bases between. The CDR3 nucleotides read TGCGCCAGCAGCTTTGGGGGCACTGAAGCTTTCTTT. Amino acids: CASSFGGTEAFF.